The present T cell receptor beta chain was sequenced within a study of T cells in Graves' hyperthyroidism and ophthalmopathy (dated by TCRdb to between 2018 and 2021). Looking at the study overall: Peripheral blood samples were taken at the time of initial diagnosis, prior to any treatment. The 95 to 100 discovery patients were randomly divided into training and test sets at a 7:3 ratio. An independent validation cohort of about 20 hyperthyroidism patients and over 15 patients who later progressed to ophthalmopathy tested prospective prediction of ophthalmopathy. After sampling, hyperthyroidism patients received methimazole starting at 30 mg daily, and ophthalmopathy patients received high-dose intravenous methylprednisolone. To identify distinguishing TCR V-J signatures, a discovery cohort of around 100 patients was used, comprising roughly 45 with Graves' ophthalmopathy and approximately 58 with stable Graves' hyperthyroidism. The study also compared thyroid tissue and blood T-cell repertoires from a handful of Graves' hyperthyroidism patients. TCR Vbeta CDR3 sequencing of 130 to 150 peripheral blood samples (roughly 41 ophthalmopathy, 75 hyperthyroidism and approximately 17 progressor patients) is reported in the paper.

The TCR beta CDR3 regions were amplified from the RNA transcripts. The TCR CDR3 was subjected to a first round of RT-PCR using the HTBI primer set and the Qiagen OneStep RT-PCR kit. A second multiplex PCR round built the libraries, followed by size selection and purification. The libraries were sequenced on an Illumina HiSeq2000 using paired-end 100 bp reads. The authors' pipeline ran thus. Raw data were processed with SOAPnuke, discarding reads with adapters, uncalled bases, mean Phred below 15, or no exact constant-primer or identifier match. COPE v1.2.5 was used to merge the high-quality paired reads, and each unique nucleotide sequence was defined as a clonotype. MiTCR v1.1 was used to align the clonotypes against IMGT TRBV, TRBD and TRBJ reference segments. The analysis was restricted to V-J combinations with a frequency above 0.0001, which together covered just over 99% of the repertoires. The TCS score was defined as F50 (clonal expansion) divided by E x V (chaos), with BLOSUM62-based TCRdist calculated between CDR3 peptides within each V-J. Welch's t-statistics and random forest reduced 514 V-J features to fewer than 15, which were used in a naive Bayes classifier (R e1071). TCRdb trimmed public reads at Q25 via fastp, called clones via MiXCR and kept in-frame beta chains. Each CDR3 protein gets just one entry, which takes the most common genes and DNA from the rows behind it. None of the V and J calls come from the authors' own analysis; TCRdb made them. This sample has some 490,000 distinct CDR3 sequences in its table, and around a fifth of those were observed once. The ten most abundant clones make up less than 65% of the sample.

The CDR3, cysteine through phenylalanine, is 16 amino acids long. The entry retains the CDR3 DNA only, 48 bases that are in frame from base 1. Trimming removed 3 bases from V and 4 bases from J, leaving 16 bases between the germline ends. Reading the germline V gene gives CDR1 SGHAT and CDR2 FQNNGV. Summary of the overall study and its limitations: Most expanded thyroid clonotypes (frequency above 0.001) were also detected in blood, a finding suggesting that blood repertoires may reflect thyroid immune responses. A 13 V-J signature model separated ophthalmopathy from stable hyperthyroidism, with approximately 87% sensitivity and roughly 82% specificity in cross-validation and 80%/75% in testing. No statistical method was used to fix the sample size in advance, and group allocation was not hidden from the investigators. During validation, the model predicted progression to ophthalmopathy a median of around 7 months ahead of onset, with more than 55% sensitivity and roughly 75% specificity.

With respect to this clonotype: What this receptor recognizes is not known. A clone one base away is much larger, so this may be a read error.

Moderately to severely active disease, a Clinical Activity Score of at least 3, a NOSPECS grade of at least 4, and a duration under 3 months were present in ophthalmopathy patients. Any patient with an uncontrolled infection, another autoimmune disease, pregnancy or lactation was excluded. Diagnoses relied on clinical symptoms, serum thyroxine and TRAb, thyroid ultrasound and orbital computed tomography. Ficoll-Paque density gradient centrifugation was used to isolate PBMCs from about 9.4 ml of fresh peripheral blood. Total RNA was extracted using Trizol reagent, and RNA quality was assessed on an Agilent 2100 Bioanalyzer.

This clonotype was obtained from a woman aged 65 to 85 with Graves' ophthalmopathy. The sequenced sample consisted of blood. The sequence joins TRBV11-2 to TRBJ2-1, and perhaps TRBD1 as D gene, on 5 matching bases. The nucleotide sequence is TGTGCCAGCAGCTTCCTACAGGAGATTGGTTACAATGAGCAGTTCTTC. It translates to CASSFLQEIGYNEQFF.